This T cell receptor beta chain emerged from a study of T cell changes during pregnancy in multiple sclerosis. Measured with immunoSEQ multiplex PCR; TCRdb has only the in-frame clones, and not every one. Here the sample spans under 85,000 clones, around nine tenths being singletons. V lost 3 bases to trimming and J lost 10 bases; unmatched junction nucleotides: 3. Looked up from germline, CDR1 is MGHDK and CDR2 is SYGVNS. This CDR3 has 14 amino acids. This chain connects TRBV25-1 to TRBJ2-1; 13 bases line up with TRBD2. The input for sequencing was CD4+ T cells from peripheral blood mononuclear cells, taken in the second trimester of pregnancy. This clonotype originated in a female donor with multiple sclerosis, enrolled in a pregnancy study. CDR3 sequence (DNA): TGTGCCAGCAGTGAGGGACTAGCGGGATTAGAGCAGTTCTTC. It translates to CASSEGLAGLEQFF.